One sample yielded the 6 T cell receptor beta chains listed below, sequenced in a study of cytomegalovirus exposure and HLA in healthy donors. The PCR contained 60 Vbeta and 13 Jbeta primers. Clones were sequenced by immunoSEQ multiplex PCR, and TCRdb holds only the in-frame ones, with some missing. This sample carries roughly 87,000 clones, approximately 75% of them seen once, and the ten largest clones take roughly 4.2%. Input material: PBMCs. The receptors stem from a man aged 55 to 70 in good health and CMV-seronegative.

The genes are TRBV19 and TRBJ2-6; tentatively, D is TRBD2 (5 bases). Trimming stripped 3 bases from V and 2 bases from J, with 8 bases between. The CDR3 has 15 amino acids. Germline assignment: CDR1 LNHDA and CDR2 SQIVND (reference sequence). This CDR3 is CASSIRGTGANVLTF. CDR3 in DNA: TGTGCCAGTAGTATTCGGGGAACTGGGGCCAACGTCCTGACTTTC.

CDR3 bases: TGTGCCAGCAGTGAAGTCCGCCAGGAGCAGTTCTTC. Encoded protein: CASSEVRQEQFF. The chain recombines TRBV2 with TRBJ2-1; D not certain. Trimming removed 1 base from V and 10 bases from J, with 8 bases in between. This CDR3 has 12 amino acids. Germline V gene sequence: CDR1 SNHLY, CDR2 FYNNEI.

The V call is TRBV5-5, the J call TRBJ2-3; 14 bases map to TRBD2. The CDR3 has 18 residues. The trim removed 4 bases at V and 0 bases at J, leaving 7 bases unmatched. Germline CDR1 is SGHKS and CDR2 is YYEKEE (reference sequence). The CDR3 reads CASSRGLAGAASTDTQYF. CDR3 nucleotide sequence: TGTGCCAGCAGCCGGGGACTAGCGGGGGCCGCTAGCACAGATACGCAGTATTTT.

V gene TRBV5-3 combines with J gene TRBJ2-3; 9 bases agree with TRBD1. TRBV5-3 is an open reading frame, and its role is uncertain. V gave up 5 bases and J gave up 4 bases; unmatched junction bases: 5. The CDR3 is 14 residues long. The CDR3 bases are TGTGCCAGAAGAACAGGGGGCCAGCCAGATACGCAGTATTTT. Its translation is CARRTGGQPDTQYF.

The chain uses TRBV6-5 and TRBJ1-2, with 7 bases fitting TRBD1. The CDR3 extends over 14 amino acids. Germline V gives CDR1 MNHEY, CDR2 SVGAGI. The V and J ends lost 5 bases and 2 bases, in that order; junction bases with no gene match: 5. CDR3 sequence (DNA): TGTGCCAGCAGTATCAGGGGGAACAACTATGGCTACACCTTC. This encodes CASSIRGNNYGYTF.

This chain links TRBV21-1 with TRBJ1-1. TRBV21-1 is a pseudogene. The length of the CDR3 is 16 residues. The CDR3 loop reads CASSTRGGRKNTEAFF. In DNA form, the CDR3 reads TGTGCCAGCAGCACCCGGGGGGGGCGGAAGAACACTGAAGCTTTCTTT.